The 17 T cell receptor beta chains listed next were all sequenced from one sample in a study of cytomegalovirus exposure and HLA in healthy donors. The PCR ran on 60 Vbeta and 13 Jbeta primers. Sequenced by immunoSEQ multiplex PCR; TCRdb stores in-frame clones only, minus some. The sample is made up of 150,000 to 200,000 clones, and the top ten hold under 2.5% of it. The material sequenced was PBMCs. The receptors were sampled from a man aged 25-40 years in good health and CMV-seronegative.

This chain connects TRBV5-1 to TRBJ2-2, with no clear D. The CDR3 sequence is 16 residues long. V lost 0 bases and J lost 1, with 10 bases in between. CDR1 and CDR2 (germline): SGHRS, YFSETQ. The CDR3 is CASSLGWSGNTGELFF. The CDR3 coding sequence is TGCGCCAGCAGCTTGGGTTGGAGTGGGAACACCGGGGAGCTGTTTTTT.

The CDR3 loop is CASSLGGTGGEGRFF. The CDR3 nucleotides read TGCGCCAGCAGCTTGGGCGGGACAGGGGGCGAGGGGAGGTTCTTC. The chain couples TRBV5-1 to TRBJ2-1, with 12 nucleotides matching TRBD1. The CDR3 has 15 residues. The V gene end was trimmed by 0 bases and the J gene end by 15 bases; junction bases not matched to a gene: 10. Per the germline V gene, CDR1 is SGHRS and CDR2 is YFSETQ.

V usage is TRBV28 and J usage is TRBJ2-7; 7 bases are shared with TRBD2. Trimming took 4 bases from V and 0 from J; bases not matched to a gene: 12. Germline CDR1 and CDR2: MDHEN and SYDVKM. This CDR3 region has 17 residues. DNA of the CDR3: TGTGCCAGCAGTTCCCCATCCGGGACTATTAGCTCCTACGAGCAGTACTTC. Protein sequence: CASSSPSGTISSYEQYF.

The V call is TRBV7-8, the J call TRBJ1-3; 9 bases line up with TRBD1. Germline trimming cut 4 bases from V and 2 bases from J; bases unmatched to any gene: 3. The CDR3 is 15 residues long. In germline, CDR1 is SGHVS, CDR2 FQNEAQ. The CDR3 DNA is TGTGCCAGCAGCTCACAGGGGGCAGCTGGAAACACCATATATTTT. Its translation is CASSSQGAAGNTIYF.

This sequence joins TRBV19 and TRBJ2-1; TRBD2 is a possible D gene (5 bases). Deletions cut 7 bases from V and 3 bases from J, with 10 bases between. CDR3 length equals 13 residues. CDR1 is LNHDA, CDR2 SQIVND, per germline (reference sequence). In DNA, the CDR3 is TGTGCCAGTATGGCGGGCCTCTACAATGAGCAGTTCTTC. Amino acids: CASMAGLYNEQFF.

CDR3 sequence: CASSQERVSGRFSPGYEQFF. CDR3 bases: TGCGCCAGCAGCCAAGAGAGGGTCAGCGGGAGGTTCTCCCCTGGTTATGAGCAGTTCTTC. The chain combines TRBV4-3 with TRBJ2-1, with TRBD2 identical over 9 bases. After removal of 0 bases from V and 8 bases from J, the junction contained 20 bases not matched to a gene. The CDR3 length is 20 residues. The germline gives CDR1 LGHNA, CDR2 YSLEER.

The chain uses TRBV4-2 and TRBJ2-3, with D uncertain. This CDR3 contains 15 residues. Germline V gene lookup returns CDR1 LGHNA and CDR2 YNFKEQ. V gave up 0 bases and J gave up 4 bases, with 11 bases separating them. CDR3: CASSQDYVGSDTQYF. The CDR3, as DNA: TGTGCCAGCAGCCAAGATTACGTGGGCTCAGATACGCAGTATTTT.

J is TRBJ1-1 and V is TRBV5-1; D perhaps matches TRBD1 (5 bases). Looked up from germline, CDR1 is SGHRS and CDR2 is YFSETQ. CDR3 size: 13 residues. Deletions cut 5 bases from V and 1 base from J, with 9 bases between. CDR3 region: CASSQTGNTEAFF. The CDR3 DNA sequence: TGCGCCAGCAGTCAAACAGGGAACACTGAAGCTTTCTTT.

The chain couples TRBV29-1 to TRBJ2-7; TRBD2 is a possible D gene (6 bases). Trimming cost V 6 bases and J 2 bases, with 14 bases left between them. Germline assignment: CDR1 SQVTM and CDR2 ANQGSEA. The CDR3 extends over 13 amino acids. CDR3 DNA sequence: TGCAGCGTGGAGATTGGGGGGACCTACGAGCAGTACTTC. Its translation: CSVEIGGTYEQYF.

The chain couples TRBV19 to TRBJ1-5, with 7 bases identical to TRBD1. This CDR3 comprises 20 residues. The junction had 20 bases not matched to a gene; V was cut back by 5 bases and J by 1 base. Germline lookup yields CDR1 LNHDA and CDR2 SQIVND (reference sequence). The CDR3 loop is CASSPWTGGVLGRSNQPQHF. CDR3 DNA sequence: TGTGCCAGTAGTCCATGGACAGGAGGAGTCTTAGGAAGAAGCAATCAGCCCCAGCATTTT.

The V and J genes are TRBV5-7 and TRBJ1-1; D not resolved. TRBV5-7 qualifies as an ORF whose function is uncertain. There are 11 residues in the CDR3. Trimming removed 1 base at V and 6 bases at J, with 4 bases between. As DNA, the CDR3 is TGTGCCAGCAGCTTGCTTGCTGAAGCTTTCTTT. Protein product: CASSLLAEAFF.

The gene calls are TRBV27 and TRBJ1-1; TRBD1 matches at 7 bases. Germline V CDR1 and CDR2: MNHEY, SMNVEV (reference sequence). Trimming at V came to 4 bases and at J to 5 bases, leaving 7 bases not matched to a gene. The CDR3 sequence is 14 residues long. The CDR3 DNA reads TGTGCCAGCAGTTATATCGCACAGGGGACTGAAGCTTTCTTT. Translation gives CASSYIAQGTEAFF.

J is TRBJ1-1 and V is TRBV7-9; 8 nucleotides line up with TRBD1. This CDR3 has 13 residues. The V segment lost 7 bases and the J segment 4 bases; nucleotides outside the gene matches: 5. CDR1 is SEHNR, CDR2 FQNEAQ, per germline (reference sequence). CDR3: CASIQGQGTEAFF. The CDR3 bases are TGTGCCAGCATCCAAGGACAGGGCACTGAAGCTTTCTTT.

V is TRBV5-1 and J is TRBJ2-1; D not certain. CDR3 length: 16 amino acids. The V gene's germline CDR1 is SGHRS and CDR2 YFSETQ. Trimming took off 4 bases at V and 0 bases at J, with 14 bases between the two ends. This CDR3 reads CASSLQVLGSYNEQFF. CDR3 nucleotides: TGCGCCAGCAGCCTCCAGGTCCTTGGCTCCTACAATGAGCAGTTCTTC.

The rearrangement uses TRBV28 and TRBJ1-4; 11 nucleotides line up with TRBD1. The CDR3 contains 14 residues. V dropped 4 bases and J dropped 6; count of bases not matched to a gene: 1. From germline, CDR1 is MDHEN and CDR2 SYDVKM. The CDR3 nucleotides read TGTGCCAGCAGTTCGGGACAGGGGGATGAAAAACTGTTTTTT. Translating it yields CASSSGQGDEKLFF.

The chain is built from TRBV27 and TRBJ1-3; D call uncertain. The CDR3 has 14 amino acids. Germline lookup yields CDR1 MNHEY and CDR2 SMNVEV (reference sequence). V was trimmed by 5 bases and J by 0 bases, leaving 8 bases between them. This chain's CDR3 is CASSPVVSGNTIYF. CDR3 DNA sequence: TGTGCCAGCAGTCCGGTAGTCTCTGGAAACACCATATATTTT.

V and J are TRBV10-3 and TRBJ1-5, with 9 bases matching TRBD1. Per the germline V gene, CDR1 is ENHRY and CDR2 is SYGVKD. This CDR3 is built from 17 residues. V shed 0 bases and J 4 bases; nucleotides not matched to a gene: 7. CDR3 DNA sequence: TGTGCCATCAGTGAGTCGGGGCGGACAGGGGCAAATCAGCCCCAGCATTTT. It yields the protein CAISESGRTGANQPQHF.